This T cell receptor (beta chain) is drawn from a study of T cell changes during pregnancy in multiple sclerosis. The data were produced by immunoSEQ multiplex PCR, yet TCRdb's version contains in-frame clones alone and is incomplete. The sample holds 12,000 or so clones; roughly 94% are singletons and the top ten take under 0.3%. V dropped 3 bases and J dropped 6 bases, with 15 bases sitting between them. Germline CDR1 reads KGHSH; CDR2 reads LQKENI. The CDR3 loop spans 16 amino acids. This sequence was found in a female donor with multiple sclerosis, enrolled in a pregnancy study. This specimen was CD4+ T cells from peripheral blood mononuclear cells, taken before pregnancy. The chain carries TRBV18 and TRBJ1-6, with D uncertain. CDR3 region: CASSPQRARINSPLHF. The CDR3, as DNA: TGTGCCAGCTCACCCCAAAGAGCGCGTATTAATTCACCCCTCCACTTT. Together with reference TRBV18 and TRBJ1-6, the CDR3 gives the full variable domain: NAGVMQNPRHLVRRRGQEARLRCSPMKGHSHVYWYRQLPEEGLKFMVYLQKENIIDESGMPKERFSAEFPKEGPSILRIQQVVRGDSAAYFCASSPQRARINSPLHFGNGTRLTVT.